Shown below are 16 T cell receptor beta chains from a single sample sequenced in a study of blood T cell repertoires in COVID-19. Sequenced by immunoSEQ multiplex PCR; TCRdb stores in-frame clones only, minus some. The sample consists of approximately 240,000 clones, about 86% of them appearing once. Material: peripheral blood. All receptors come from a woman aged 60-75 years with acute or convalescent COVID-19.

J is TRBJ1-1 and V is TRBV27, with D tentatively TRBD1 (6 bases). Germline-derived CDR1 and CDR2 are MNHEY and SMNVEV (reference sequence). V was pared by 5 bases and J by 5 bases, with 21 bases between. This CDR3 comprises 16 residues. The CDR3 DNA is TGTGCCAGCAGTCCTCGGGTGGGGGCGCGGTATACTGAAGCTTTCTTT. Its translation: CASSPRVGARYTEAFF.

This rearrangement joins TRBV9 to TRBJ2-3, with TRBD1 identical over 8 bases. Germline CDR1 is SGDLS and CDR2 is YYNGEE. Germline trimming cut 0 bases from V and 2 bases from J; bases unmatched to any gene: 2. The CDR3 totals 15 residues. CDR3 DNA sequence: TGTGCCAGCAGCGTAGCACAGGGGGACACAGATACGCAGTATTTT. It specifies CASSVAQGDTDTQYF.

The genes are TRBV5-4 and TRBJ2-5, with TRBD2 matching over 12 bases. The CDR3 is 18 amino acids. Germline CDR1 SGHNT, CDR2 YYREEE (reference sequence). Germline trimming cut 2 bases from V and 5 bases from J; bases unmatched to any gene: 13. In nucleotides, the CDR3 is TGTGCCAGCAGCTTACCTAGCGGGGGGGCCTTAGATCCGGAGACCCAGTACTTC. It codes for CASSLPSGGALDPETQYF.

This chain uses TRBV4-2 with TRBJ2-7; no clear D gene. Germline V gene sequence: CDR1 LGHNA, CDR2 YNFKEQ. The CDR3 loop spans 12 amino acids. Trimming removed 1 base from V and 5 bases from J, with 6 bases in between. The CDR3 DNA reads TGTGCCAGCAGCCAAGCTACGAACGAGCAGTACTTC. Its translation is CASSQATNEQYF.

J is TRBJ1-5 and V is TRBV7-2; 7 bases line up with TRBD1. The germline V gene encodes CDR1 SGHTA and CDR2 FQGNSA. This CDR3 region has 16 residues. J was trimmed by 7 bases and V by 0 bases; bases with no gene match: 9. For the CDR3, the DNA is TGTGCCAGCAGCTTAGCAGGGGGCGGCGTGGGCCAGCCCCAGCATTTT. Translating gives CASSLAGGGVGQPQHF.

CDR3 in DNA: TGCGCCAGCAGCTTGGGGACTAGCGGGGGATACGAGCAGTACTTC. It translates to CASSLGTSGGYEQYF. V gene TRBV5-1 combines with J gene TRBJ2-7, with 13 bases lining up with TRBD2. Germline CDR1 SGHRS, CDR2 YFSETQ. CDR3 size: 15 residues. V was clipped by 0 bases and J by 4 bases; unmatched bases: 1.

The rearrangement links TRBV9 to TRBJ1-2; no reliable D call. With 6 bases removed from V and 6 bases from J, the gap between germline ends came to 12 bases. Germline V gives CDR1 SGDLS, CDR2 YYNGEE. The CDR3 runs 12 residues. As DNA, the CDR3 is TGTGCCAGCACCGAGCTATGTAATGGCTACACCTTC. It yields the protein CASTELCNGYTF.

The chain is built from TRBV6-5 and TRBJ1-4; D might be TRBD1 (5 bases). Trimming removed 4 bases at V and 10 bases at J, with 10 bases between. This CDR3 has 12 amino acids. CDR1 and CDR2 (germline): MNHEY, SVGAGI. The CDR3 is CASSLSGGKLFF. The CDR3 bases are TGTGCCAGCAGTTTGAGCGGGGGAAAACTGTTTTTT.

The rearrangement joins TRBV27 to TRBJ2-1; 14 bases are a match to TRBD2. V lost 5 bases and J lost 6; bases outside the gene matches: 9. The CDR3 is made up of 17 amino acids. Germline V gene data show CDR1 as MNHEY and CDR2 as SMNVEV (reference sequence). CDR3 loop: CASSPRLAGGPGNEQFF. The CDR3 DNA reads as TGTGCCAGCAGTCCGCGACTAGCGGGGGGGCCGGGCAATGAGCAGTTCTTC.

The chain carries TRBV9 and TRBJ1-2; D remains unclear. Germline assignment: CDR1 SGDLS and CDR2 YYNGEE. Trimming took 4 bases from V and 8 from J, leaving 15 bases between them. This CDR3 has 13 amino acids. CDR3 residues: CASSQSPAGGYTF. CDR3 coding DNA: TGTGCCAGCAGCCAAAGTCCGGCGGGGGGCTACACCTTC. The full variable domain, with the rest looked up from reference TRBV9 and TRBJ1-2, is DSGVTQTPKHLITATGQRVTLRCSPRSGDLSVYWYQQSLDQGLQFLIQYYNGEERAKGNILERFSAQQFPDLHSELNLSSLELGDSALYFCASSQSPAGGYTFGSGTRLTVV.

This clone has a single count. CDR3 amino acids: CASSPRTGVDEAFF. In nucleotides, the CDR3 is TGTGCCAGCTCACCACGGACAGGGGTGGATGAAGCTTTCTTT. This rearrangement joins TRBV18 to TRBJ1-1; 9 bases match TRBD1. The CDR3 length is 14 residues. Germline V CDR1 and CDR2: KGHSH, LQKENI. The V segment lost 1 base and the J segment 7 bases; nucleotides outside the gene matches: 4.

The rearrangement uses TRBV28 and TRBJ1-6; D not certain. This CDR3 has 13 amino acids. Germline V CDR1 and CDR2: MDHEN, SYDVKM. V lost 5 bases, J lost 8 bases, and 10 bases lay in between. Here the CDR3 reads CASSPVRYSPLHF. CDR3 bases: TGTGCCAGCAGTCCCGTTCGGTATTCACCCCTCCACTTT. Together with reference TRBV28 and TRBJ1-6, the CDR3 gives the full variable domain: DVKVTQSSRYLVKRTGEKVFLECVQDMDHENMFWYRQDPGLGLRLIYFSYDVKMKEKGDIPEGYSVSREKKERFSLILESASTNQTSMYLCASSPVRYSPLHFGNGTRLTVT.

V usage is TRBV5-1 and J usage is TRBJ2-5; 8 positions match TRBD1. The CDR3 is made up of 15 amino acids. Germline V gene lookup returns CDR1 SGHRS and CDR2 YFSETQ. V dropped 0 bases and J dropped 6; count of bases not matched to a gene: 7. The CDR3 sequence: CASSLAPDREKTQYF. The CDR3 DNA follows: TGCGCCAGCAGCTTGGCCCCGGACAGGGAAAAGACCCAGTACTTC.

The chain combines TRBV5-1 with TRBJ1-1; 10 positions match TRBD1. The CDR3 is 15 amino acids. J gave up 5 bases and V 6 bases, and 10 bases lay outside the gene matches. Germline V gives CDR1 SGHRS, CDR2 YFSETQ. The CDR3 is CASTPTGGGGTEAFF. The CDR3 bases are TGCGCCAGCACCCCGACAGGGGGCGGGGGGACTGAAGCTTTCTTT.

This chain connects TRBV5-1 to TRBJ2-5; TRBD2 matches 9 bases. The germline gives CDR1 SGHRS, CDR2 YFSETQ. Trimming at V came to 4 bases and at J to 1 base, leaving 5 bases not matched to a gene. The CDR3 length is 15 residues. The CDR3 DNA follows: TGCGCCAGCAGCCCGGGCGGGGGGGGCCAAGAGACCCAGTACTTC. This encodes CASSPGGGGQETQYF.

Only a few counts were recorded for this clone. The CDR3 bases are TGCGCCAGCAGGCGAACGGGGGGGTATGAGGAGACCCAGTACTTC. Its protein product is CASRRTGGYEETQYF. The chain employs TRBV5-1 and TRBJ2-5; TRBD2 agrees at 8 bases. Germline CDR1 and CDR2: SGHRS and YFSETQ. V shed 5 bases and J 5 bases; nucleotides not matched to a gene: 11. The CDR3 is made up of 15 amino acids. The full variable domain, in which reference TRBV5-1 and TRBJ2-5 provide the parts outside the CDR3, is KAGVTQTPRYLIKTRGQQVTLSCSPISGHRSVSWYQQTPGQGLQFLFEYFSETQRNKGNFPGRFSGRQFSNSRSEMNVSTLELGDSALYLCASRRTGGYEETQYFGPGTRLLVL.